This paragraph reports one T cell receptor beta chain. Antigen specificity is unknown. A multiplex PCR was run with 60 Vbeta primers and 13 Jbeta primers. Libraries were prepared by immunoSEQ multiplex PCR; TCRdb keeps only in-frame clonotypes and omits some of them. The table has more than 80,000 clones, roughly four fifths seen once. The data are from a study of cytomegalovirus exposure and HLA in healthy donors. Study conclusions and caveats: Rarity marked most TCR sequences, yet some public TCRs occurred in many donors.

Germline lookup yields CDR1 MNHNY and CDR2 SVGAGI (reference sequence). Deletions cut 2 bases from V and 8 bases from J, with 10 bases between. CDR3 length: 14 residues. V gene TRBV6-6 combines with J gene TRBJ1-6; D remains ambiguous. What was sequenced was PBMCs. The TCR comes from a man aged 50 or older in good health and CMV-seronegative. The CDR3 loop reads CASSYNWLDSPLHF. In DNA, the CDR3 is TGTGCCAGCAGTTACAATTGGCTGGATTCACCCCTCCACTTT.